This T cell receptor (beta chain) originates from a study of response to subunit inactivated influenza vaccine. The CDR3 is 14 residues long. The ends lost 10 bases at V and 5 bases at J; junction bases unmatched: 7. Per the germline V gene, CDR1 is SNHLY and CDR2 is FYNNEI. TCRdb reprocessed the RT-PCR reads via MiXCR and lists one record per CDR3 protein. Altogether 500,000 to 550,000 distinct CDR3 sequences are present, around 21% being singletons, with the ten largest covering 2.8%. These sequences were also reported in another study, on T cells expressing NK-cell markers. That paper adds: TCR beta libraries carry UMIs added by 5'RACE template switching. Seven HCMV-seropositive donors and one seronegative donor made up the eight sequenced donors.

Sequences were derived from CD4+ T cells sorted from PBMCs, sampled about 13 days after vaccination. This clonotype was sampled from a man in his fifties or sixties who received an inactivated influenza vaccine. This chain connects TRBV2 to TRBJ2-5; 13 bases are shared with TRBD2. The CDR3 bases are TGTGCCACGGTGGGACTAGCGGGAAACGAGACCCAGTACTTC. It translates to CATVGLAGNETQYF.